One and the same sample provided the 28 T cell receptor beta chains below, sequenced in a study of blood T cell repertoires in COVID-19. The repertoire was sequenced with immunoSEQ multiplex PCR; TCRdb's copy has only in-frame clones and lacks some. The sample includes about 49,000 clones, 84% of them seen just once. Sequences were obtained from peripheral blood. The receptors here all came from a man aged 50 to 60 with acute or convalescent COVID-19.

The CDR3 DNA follows: TGTGCCAGCAGCCAAAAGGGGATGAACACCGGGGAGCTGTTTTTT. Translating it yields CASSQKGMNTGELFF. The rearrangement uses TRBV4-2 and TRBJ2-2; tentative D call: TRBD1 (5 bases). The CDR3 length is 15 residues. CDR1 is LGHNA and CDR2 is YNFKEQ in the germline V gene. V was trimmed by 2 bases and J by 1 base, leaving 8 bases between them.

The chain joins TRBV7-8 to TRBJ2-5; 7 bases agree with TRBD1. J lost 0 bases, V lost 5 bases, and 9 bases had no gene match. The germline CDR1 and CDR2 sequences are SGHVS and FQNEAQ. CDR3 length: 16 residues. The CDR3 protein is CASSTSGTENQETQYF. In DNA form, the CDR3 reads TGTGCCAGCAGCACCTCCGGGACAGAAAACCAAGAGACCCAGTACTTC.

This clone came up once. The V call is TRBV5-1, the J call TRBJ2-1; D is possibly TRBD1 (6 bases). Germline loops: CDR1 SGHRS, CDR2 YFSETQ. CDR3 size: 15 residues. Trimming shortened V by 4 bases and J by 2 bases, and 13 bases separated the two germline ends. The CDR3 is CASSITGTTYNEQFF. In DNA, the CDR3 is TGCGCCAGCAGCATTACAGGGACCACCTACAATGAGCAGTTCTTC.

This clone was seen a few times. The J gene is TRBJ2-1, the V gene TRBV25-1, with 8 bases aligning to TRBD1. The CDR3 has 16 amino acids. Germline lookup yields CDR1 MGHDK and CDR2 SYGVNS. V shed 6 bases, J shed 7 bases, and the junction held 14 bases outside the gene matches. In DNA, the CDR3 is TGTGCCAGCAGCAGATCCCCAGGGGGCGCGAGGAATGAGCAGTTCTTC. It translates to CASSRSPGGARNEQFF.

This chain uses TRBV10-1 with TRBJ2-7; 9 positions match TRBD1. This CDR3 is built from 16 residues. Germline V gene data show CDR1 as WNHNN and CDR2 as SYGVQD (reference sequence). The trim removed 3 bases at V and 3 bases at J, leaving 9 bases unmatched. As DNA, the CDR3 is TGCGCCAGCAGTGATACCGGACAGGGGAACTTCTACGAGCAGTACTTC. Translation: CASSDTGQGNFYEQYF.

The V call is TRBV5-1, the J call TRBJ2-5; no reliable D call. Germline assignment: CDR1 SGHRS and CDR2 YFSETQ. The CDR3 length is 11 residues. Trimming cost V 4 bases and J 6 bases, with 7 bases left between them. DNA for the CDR3: TGCGCCAGCAGCCCTGGGCAGACCCAGTACTTC. Translating gives CASSPGQTQYF.

V usage is TRBV11-2 and J usage is TRBJ2-1; possibly TRBD2 for D (6 bases). The CDR3 is 16 amino acids. V was pared by 4 bases and J by 1 base, with 14 bases between. Germline CDR1 is SGHAT and CDR2 is FQNNGV. CDR3 DNA: TGTGCCAGCAGCTCCAGGGCGGGGAAATCCTACAATGAGCAGTTCTTC. It specifies CASSSRAGKSYNEQFF.

The chain couples TRBV19 to TRBJ1-5, with a tentative D call TRBD1 (5 bases). The germline gives CDR1 LNHDA, CDR2 SQIVND (reference sequence). The CDR3 runs to 13 residues. V was shortened by 7 bases and J by 4 bases, with 11 bases between the two germline ends. CDR3 in amino acids: CASNAAGNQPQHF. CDR3 nucleotides: TGTGCCAGTAATGCGGCAGGGAATCAGCCCCAGCATTTT.

The V call is TRBV7-6, the J call TRBJ2-1; 12 nucleotides match TRBD2. Germline V gene lookup returns CDR1 SGHVS and CDR2 FNYEAQ. V was clipped by 5 bases and J by 7 bases; unmatched bases: 9. The CDR3 contains 16 residues. The CDR3 DNA sequence: TGTGCCAGCAGCCAACAATTCCTAGCGGGAGGGAATGAGCAGTTCTTC. It encodes CASSQQFLAGGNEQFF.

This clone was observed a handful of times. The rearrangement uses TRBV2 and TRBJ2-3; TRBD1 aligns across 10 bases. Germline V CDR1 and CDR2: SNHLY, FYNNEI. V was pared by 8 bases and J by 14 bases, with 4 bases of the junction left unmatched. The CDR3 sequence is 10 residues long. The CDR3 DNA reads as TGTGCCAGCGGGGGGGACAGGGGGTATTTT. It yields the protein CASGGDRGYF. Full variable domain (remainder filled in from reference TRBV2 and TRBJ2-3): EPEVTQTPSHQVTQMGQEVILRCVPISNHLYFYWYRQILGQKVEFLVSFYNNEISEKSEIFDDQFSVERPDGSNFTLKIRSTKLEDSAMYFCASGGDRGYFGPGTRLTVL.

V is TRBV6-4 and J is TRBJ2-1; D perhaps matches TRBD1 (5 bases). The CDR3 has 15 amino acids. Trimming took 3 bases from V and 5 from J, leaving 14 bases between them. Germline CDR1 is MRHNA and CDR2 is SNTAGT. The CDR3 region is CASSEGQGRNNEQFF. As DNA, the CDR3 is TGTGCCAGCAGTGAGGGGCAGGGTAGAAACAATGAGCAGTTCTTC.

The chain employs TRBV29-1 and TRBJ2-7, with D possibly matching TRBD2 (6 bases). The CDR3 consists of 14 residues. Germline V gene data show CDR1 as SQVTM and CDR2 as ANQGSEA. Trimming cost V 2 bases and J 2 bases, with 13 bases left between them. CDR3 sequence reads: CSVEQGGIAYEQYF. The CDR3 DNA follows: TGCAGCGTTGAACAAGGCGGGATTGCCTACGAGCAGTACTTC.

V gene TRBV6-6 combines with J gene TRBJ2-7, with 7 bases identical to TRBD1. Trimming took 6 bases from V and 5 from J; bases not matched to a gene: 10. This CDR3 is 14 amino acids long. Germline values: CDR1 MNHNY, CDR2 SVGAGI (reference sequence). The CDR3 loop reads CASSTNRGWDEQYF. CDR3 nucleotides: TGTGCCAGCAGCACAAACAGGGGTTGGGACGAGCAGTACTTC.

V usage is TRBV3-1 (or the pseudogene TRBV3-2) and J usage is TRBJ2-1, with D tentatively TRBD2 (6 bases). V was clipped by 4 bases and J by 6 bases, with 19 bases between them. Germline V gene sequence: CDR1 LGHDT, CDR2 YNNKEL (reference sequence). The CDR3 runs to 16 residues. CDR3: CASSRGPSAGSNEQFF. The CDR3 DNA reads TGTGCCAGCAGCCGGGGCCCTTCTGCCGGGAGCAATGAGCAGTTCTTC.

This clone has more than one count but fewer than ten. This chain joins TRBV6-2 or TRBV6-3 and TRBJ2-7, with TRBD2 matching 14 bases. Germline loops: CDR1 MNHEY, CDR2 SVGEGT. V gave up 5 bases and J gave up 1 base; unmatched junction bases: 16. This CDR3 region has 20 residues. DNA for the CDR3: TGTGCCAGCAGTCGTGGGACTAGCGGGGGCACAGTCCGTGCATCCTACGAGCAGTACTTC. Protein: CASSRGTSGGTVRASYEQYF.

This chain connects TRBV7-2 to TRBJ2-7, with TRBD1 identical over 8 bases. V shed 2 bases and J 2 bases; nucleotides not matched to a gene: 5. From germline, CDR1 is SGHTA and CDR2 FQGNSA. The CDR3 runs 15 residues. The CDR3 DNA reads TGTGCCAGCAGCTTATTAGGGACAGGACCCTACGAGCAGTACTTC. Translation: CASSLLGTGPYEQYF.

This chain links TRBV6-2 or TRBV6-3 with TRBJ1-5; D remains unclear. This CDR3 spans 13 amino acids. The germline CDR1 and CDR2 sequences are MNHEY and SVGEGT. V lost 5 bases, J lost 5 bases, and 10 bases lay in between. CDR3 sequence (DNA): TGTGCCAGCAGTCGCAGGCAGGATCAGCCCCAGCATTTT. Translation: CASSRRQDQPQHF.

The J gene is TRBJ1-2, the V gene TRBV9; D is ambiguous. With 4 bases removed from V and 3 bases from J, the gap between germline ends came to 10 bases. The CDR3 loop spans 13 amino acids. Per the germline V gene, CDR1 is SGDLS and CDR2 is YYNGEE. The CDR3 sequence: CASSLDSDYGYTF. In DNA, the CDR3 is TGTGCCAGCAGCTTAGATTCTGACTATGGCTACACCTTC.

The rearrangement links TRBV9 to TRBJ1-6; D might be TRBD1 (5 bases). The V gene lost 0 bases and the J gene lost 10 bases, with 8 bases spanning the gap. The germline gives CDR1 SGDLS, CDR2 YYNGEE. CDR3 length: 13 amino acids. As DNA, the CDR3 is TGTGCCAGCAGCGTAGGGGGGGAATCACCCCTCCACTTT. The encoded protein is CASSVGGESPLHF.

The rearrangement joins TRBV5-5 to TRBJ2-3; D may be TRBD2 (7 bases). This CDR3 has 14 amino acids. V was shortened by 4 bases and J by 2 bases, with 11 bases between the two germline ends. CDR1 is SGHKS and CDR2 is YYEKEE in the germline V gene (reference sequence). The CDR3, as DNA: TGTGCCAGCAGCCGCGGGGGCCCCACAGATACGCAGTATTTT. Translating it yields CASSRGGPTDTQYF.

This chain uses TRBV5-1 with TRBJ2-1, with a tentative D call TRBD1 (7 bases). Between the trimmed V and J ends, which lost 0 bases and 9 bases, there was a span of 13 bases. Germline V gene data show CDR1 as SGHRS and CDR2 as YFSETQ. The CDR3 is made up of 14 amino acids. In DNA form, the CDR3 reads TGCGCCAGCAGCTTGGGCAGGGGGGAGGCTGAGCAGTTCTTC. Amino acid sequence: CASSLGRGEAEQFF.

This chain uses TRBV5-4 with TRBJ1-1; D gene uncertain. The CDR3 is 14 amino acids. Trimming pared 0 bases from V and 4 bases from J, leaving 10 bases between. Germline CDR1 SGHNT, CDR2 YYREEE (reference sequence). In DNA, the CDR3 is TGTGCCAGCAGCTTGGCCGGGGTCGGCACTGAAGCTTTCTTT. Its protein product is CASSLAGVGTEAFF.

The genes are TRBV18 and TRBJ1-2; no reliable D call. Germline V gives CDR1 KGHSH, CDR2 LQKENI. The CDR3 runs 13 residues. V gave up 1 base and J gave up 2 bases, with 5 bases separating them. CDR3 sequence (DNA): TGTGCCAGCTCACCACTGGAGAACTATGGCTACACCTTC. It is translated as CASSPLENYGYTF.

The CDR3 bases are TGTGCCAGCAGCAGGGGACAGGCCGTCTACGAGCAGTACTTC. This translates into CASSRGQAVYEQYF. The V gene is TRBV5-4, the J gene TRBJ2-7; 8 nucleotides align to TRBD1. This CDR3 has 14 residues. The V segment lost 4 bases and the J segment 3 bases; nucleotides outside the gene matches: 6. Germline lookup yields CDR1 SGHNT and CDR2 YYREEE (reference sequence).

The V call is TRBV29-1, the J call TRBJ2-2; unclear D gene. The germline V gene has CDR1 SQVTM and CDR2 ANQGSEA. Trimming stripped 3 bases from V and 6 bases from J, with 8 bases between. The CDR3 extends over 12 amino acids. The CDR3 bases are TGCAGCGTTGAGCAGGCCCCCGGGGAGCTGTTTTTT. It encodes CSVEQAPGELFF.

The V and J genes are TRBV27 and TRBJ2-7; D remains unclear. CDR1 is MNHEY, CDR2 SMNVEV, per germline (reference sequence). Trimming shortened V by 0 bases and J by 7 bases, and 13 bases separated the two germline ends. The CDR3 is made up of 14 amino acids. The CDR3 DNA reads TGTGCCAGCAGTTTATCTGGGCTCGGCTGGGAGCAGTACTTC. The encoded protein is CASSLSGLGWEQYF.

The chain combines TRBV10-3 with TRBJ1-3, with 12 bases fitting TRBD1. Germline CDR1 ENHRY, CDR2 SYGVKD. There are 15 residues in the CDR3. The ends lost 7 bases at V and 4 bases at J; junction bases unmatched: 5. The CDR3, as DNA: TGTGCCATCATTCCGGGACAGGGGGCAGGAAACACCATATATTTT. Translated: CAIIPGQGAGNTIYF.

The rearrangement uses TRBV9 and TRBJ1-2, with 9 positions matching TRBD1. V lost 5 bases to trimming and J lost 0 bases; unmatched junction nucleotides: 2. Germline V gene sequence: CDR1 SGDLS, CDR2 YYNGEE. The CDR3 extends over 14 amino acids. The CDR3 is CASSTGGSNYGYTF. DNA of the CDR3: TGTGCCAGCAGTACAGGGGGCTCTAACTATGGCTACACCTTC. Filled out from reference TRBV9 and TRBJ1-2, the complete variable domain reads DSGVTQTPKHLITATGQRVTLRCSPRSGDLSVYWYQQSLDQGLQFLIQYYNGEERAKGNILERFSAQQFPDLHSELNLSSLELGDSALYFCASSTGGSNYGYTFGSGTRLTVV.